These 24 T cell receptor beta chains were sequenced from one sample in a study of T-cell reconstitution after alpha-beta-depleted transplantation in children. Unique molecular identifiers were incorporated during preparation of the TCRbeta library. TCRdb used MiXCR to reprocess the PCR reads, holding one entry per CDR3 protein. The data show 200,000 to 300,000 distinct CDR3 sequences, about 12% seen once. The sequences come from PBMCs from the stem cell graft donor, collected from the stem cell graft. These receptors originate from a human donor who donated a stem cell graft to a child with acute lymphoblastic leukemia.

This clonotype was seen at least ten times. This chain uses TRBV28 with TRBJ2-1; 9 nucleotides line up with TRBD2. There are 16 residues in the CDR3. The trim removed 2 bases at V and 4 bases at J, leaving 6 bases unmatched. Germline CDR1 MDHEN, CDR2 SYDVKM. The CDR3 region has the DNA TGTGCCAGCAGTTTAGCACGCGGGAGGGTATACAATGAGCAGTTCTTC. Translated: CASSLARGRVYNEQFF.

This clonotype was detected many times. V and J are TRBV20-1 and TRBJ2-6; D assignment may be TRBD1 or TRBD2 (6 bases each). This CDR3 has 16 amino acids. Germline CDR1 and CDR2: DFQATT and SNEGSKA (reference sequence). Trimming removed 5 bases at V and 2 bases at J, with 16 bases between. DNA for the CDR3: TGCAGTGCTCCATTACAGGGACTGGCTGGGGCCAACGTCCTGACTTTC. Protein sequence: CSAPLQGLAGANVLTF.

This clonotype occurred many times. The gene calls are TRBV12-3 or TRBV12-4 and TRBJ2-5, with D perhaps being TRBD1 or TRBD2 (5 bases each). V was trimmed by 4 bases and J by 5 bases, leaving 20 bases between them. The CDR3 consists of 16 residues. DNA of the CDR3: TGTGCCAGCAGTTCCCTCTGGGACCACCTGCCGGAGACCCAGTACTTC. Its protein product is CASSSLWDHLPETQYF.

This clonotype was counted at least ten times. The V and J genes are TRBV10-3 and TRBJ2-3; 8 nucleotides line up with TRBD1. Germline CDR1 reads ENHRY; CDR2 reads SYGVKD. Trimming removed 4 bases from V and 3 bases from J; junction bases left unmatched: 9. This CDR3 has 16 amino acids. CDR3 bases: TGTGCCATCAGTGCGTTCGGGACAGGACGTACAGATACGCAGTATTTT. Translating gives CAISAFGTGRTDTQYF.

This clonotype was observed many times. The V gene is TRBV7-9, the J gene TRBJ1-1; the D is unclear. The CDR3 contains 14 residues. The germline V gene encodes CDR1 SEHNR and CDR2 FQNEAQ (reference sequence). V shed 5 bases and J shed 2 bases, with 12 bases lying between them. The CDR3: CASSASTYNTEAFF. The CDR3 bases are TGTGCCAGCAGCGCCTCGACATATAACACTGAAGCTTTCTTT. The whole variable domain, remainder taken from reference TRBV7-9 and TRBJ1-1, is DTGVSQNPRHKITKRGQNVTFRCDPISEHNRLYWYRQTLGQGPEFLTYFQNEAQLEKSRLLSDRFSAERPKGSFSTLEIQRTEQGDSAMYLCASSASTYNTEAFFGQGTRLTVV.

This clonotype has at least ten counts. This sequence joins TRBV15 and TRBJ2-5; 8 bases align to TRBD2. Unmatched junction bases numbered 7, after V lost 1 base and J lost 0 bases. CDR1 LNHNV and CDR2 YYDKDF come from the germline V gene (reference sequence). CDR3 length: 17 residues. The CDR3 nucleotides are TGTGCCACCAGCAGAGGATCGCGGGAGGTTAACCAAGAGACCCAGTACTTC. Protein: CATSRGSREVNQETQYF.

This clonotype was seen repeatedly, ten times or more. The chain employs TRBV7-2 and TRBJ2-1, with D tentatively TRBD2 (7 bases). The germline V and J ends were trimmed by 5 bases and 3 bases, with 23 bases remaining between them. The germline gives CDR1 SGHTA, CDR2 FQGNSA. CDR3 length: 18 residues. The CDR3 loop reads CASSPRGLVGIGYNEQFF. CDR3 coding DNA: TGTGCCAGCAGCCCGCGGGGGCTAGTCGGTATCGGCTACAATGAGCAGTTCTTC.

The chain uses TRBV27 and TRBJ1-5; possible D gene TRBD1, 5 bases. Germline loops: CDR1 MNHEY, CDR2 SMNVEV (reference sequence). The CDR3 has 16 residues. V lost 5 bases, J lost 2 bases, and 16 bases lay in between. CDR3 in amino acids: CASSARRGIGNQPQHF. DNA for the CDR3: TGTGCCAGCAGTGCCCGTCGGGGGATTGGCAATCAGCCCCAGCATTTT.

There are a few counts of this clonotype. The chain joins TRBV19 to TRBJ1-5, with D possibly TRBD1 on 5 matching bases. Between the trimmed V and J ends, which lost 5 bases and 6 bases, there was a span of 11 bases. Germline V gene data show CDR1 as LNHDA and CDR2 as SQIVND (reference sequence). The CDR3 spans 13 residues. CDR3 sequence (DNA): TGTGCCAGTAGTCAAGGGGTTAGTCAGCCCCAGCATTTT. Protein: CASSQGVSQPQHF.

This clonotype appeared many times. The chain uses TRBV10-3 and TRBJ2-1; 7 nucleotides align to TRBD2. The CDR3 spans 14 residues. V lost 6 bases and J lost 9; bases outside the gene matches: 11. Germline assignment: CDR1 ENHRY and CDR2 SYGVKD. The CDR3 sequence: CAIRPETSQGEQFF. The CDR3 DNA reads as TGTGCCATCAGGCCCGAGACTAGCCAGGGTGAGCAGTTCTTC.

This sequence joins TRBV5-6 and TRBJ2-1; a weak D match, TRBD2 (6 bases). Between the trimmed V and J ends, which lost 4 bases and 7 bases, there was a span of 21 bases. The V gene's germline CDR1 is SGHDT and CDR2 YYEEEE. The CDR3 consists of 16 residues. DNA for the CDR3: TGTGCCAGCAGCCGATCGGTAGCGGCGCGACTGAATGAGCAGTTCTTC. Translating gives CASSRSVAARLNEQFF. Supplemented by reference TRBV5-6 and TRBJ2-1, the full variable domain reads DAGVTQSPTHLIKTRGQQVTLRCSPKSGHDTVSWYQQALGQGPQFIFQYYEEEERQRGNFPDRFSGHQFPNYSSELNVNALLLGDSALYLCASSRSVAARLNEQFFGPGTRLTVL.

The chain carries TRBV6-1 and TRBJ2-5, with 9 bases lining up with TRBD2. J was trimmed by 5 bases and V by 4 bases; bases with no gene match: 11. This CDR3 comprises 16 residues. Germline loops: CDR1 MNHNS, CDR2 SASEGT. CDR3 coding DNA: TGTGCCAGCAGTGTCTTTTCCGGGACTAGCAGCGAGACCCAGTACTTC. Translating gives CASSVFSGTSSETQYF.

This clonotype was seen repeatedly, ten times or more. The rearrangement links TRBV6-5 to TRBJ1-2; no clear D. V was shortened by 5 bases and J by 1 base, with 8 bases between the two germline ends. Per germline, CDR1 MNHEY and CDR2 SVGAGI. The length of the CDR3 is 13 residues. The CDR3 region is CASSPTFNYGYTF. Written as DNA, the CDR3 is TGTGCCAGCAGTCCAACTTTTAACTATGGCTACACCTTC.

This clonotype was counted only a few times. The chain couples TRBV4-3 to TRBJ2-2, with 13 bases matching TRBD2. CDR3 length equals 16 residues. Germline values: CDR1 LGHNA, CDR2 YSLEER. V trimming: 3 bases; J trimming: 6 bases; junction bases outside the gene matches: 4. CDR3: CASSQPGLAGPGELFF. The CDR3, as DNA: TGCGCCAGCAGCCAGCCGGGACTAGCGGGACCCGGGGAGCTGTTTTTT.

This clonotype has ten or more counts. The J gene is TRBJ1-2, the V gene TRBV6-1; 7 bases agree with TRBD1. V shed 7 bases and J 3 bases; nucleotides not matched to a gene: 8. Germline CDR1 MNHNS, CDR2 SASEGT. This CDR3 has 14 residues. In DNA, the CDR3 is TGTGCCAGCAATCCTTGGGACAGCTACTATGGCTACACCTTC. Translated: CASNPWDSYYGYTF.

This clonotype showed up many times. The rearrangement joins TRBV3-1 to TRBJ2-1; TRBD1 matches at 9 bases. V was pared by 4 bases and J by 8 bases, with 9 bases of the junction left unmatched. This CDR3 has 15 residues. CDR1 is LGHDT, CDR2 YNNKEL, per germline (reference sequence). CDR3 coding DNA: TGTGCCAGCAGCCCAACAGGGGGCAACAACCATGAGCAGTTCTTC. Translating gives CASSPTGGNNHEQFF.

This clonotype has ten or more counts. CDR3 DNA: TGTGCCAGCAGCCAATCGGCCCCTTTAGCTTTCTTT. It translates to CASSQSAPLAFF. The chain links TRBV7-2 to TRBJ1-1; D not resolved. This CDR3 has 12 residues. CDR1 is SGHTA, CDR2 FQGNSA, per germline. Between the trimmed V and J ends, which lost 5 bases and 10 bases, there was a span of 14 bases.

This clonotype was recorded at least ten times. The V call is TRBV20-1, the J call TRBJ2-3; no firm D call. This CDR3 has 15 amino acids. The V and J ends lost 1 base and 2 bases respectively, with 13 bases between them. The germline gives CDR1 DFQATT, CDR2 SNEGSKA (reference sequence). The CDR3: CSARAPLANTDTQYF. The DNA for the CDR3 is TGCAGTGCTAGAGCCCCCCTCGCAAACACAGATACGCAGTATTTT.

This clonotype occurred many times. The V call is TRBV28, the J call TRBJ2-5; D gene ambiguous. The CDR3 is made up of 16 amino acids. V lost 3 bases to trimming and J lost 0 bases, with 14 bases between them. Looked up from germline, CDR1 is MDHEN and CDR2 is SYDVKM. As DNA, the CDR3 is TGTGCCAGCAGTTTCGCCCTATCCGGGTACCAAGAGACCCAGTACTTC. Residues: CASSFALSGYQETQYF.

Ten or more counts support this clonotype. The V and J genes are TRBV28 and TRBJ2-5; 9 bases are shared with TRBD1. Germline lookup yields CDR1 MDHEN and CDR2 SYDVKM. CDR3 length: 16 residues. J lost 4 bases, V lost 6 bases, and 12 bases had no gene match. The CDR3 spells CASRSNRGLSRETQYF. In nucleotides, the CDR3 is TGTGCCAGCAGGTCTAACAGGGGGCTTTCGCGAGAGACCCAGTACTTC.

This clonotype was seen a handful of times. V usage is TRBV27 and J usage is TRBJ2-3; no reliable D call. The germline gives CDR1 MNHEY, CDR2 SMNVEV (reference sequence). Deletions cut 6 bases from V and 0 bases from J, with 13 bases between. The CDR3 consists of 15 residues. This CDR3 reads CASRSTESSTDTQYF. The CDR3 DNA follows: TGTGCCAGCAGGTCGACGGAGTCTAGCACAGATACGCAGTATTTT.

As concerns this clonotype: Since a much larger clone is just one base distant, this may be a read error. The chain has TRBV20-1 and TRBJ1-1, with D uncertain. CDR1 and CDR2 (germline): DFQATT, SNEGSKA (reference sequence). The CDR3 runs 12 residues. Written as DNA, the CDR3 is TGCAGTGCCCTACCGGGGAGCACTGGAGCTTTCTTT. It encodes CSALPGSTGAFF.

This clonotype has a count of ten or more. The chain employs TRBV5-1 and TRBJ2-3, with D hard to call. The germline V gene has CDR1 SGHRS and CDR2 YFSETQ. This CDR3 comprises 11 residues. The ends were cut back, 2 bases at V and 5 bases at J, with 3 bases in the middle. CDR3 nucleotide sequence: TGCGCCAGCAGCTTAGAAGATACGCAGTATTTT. As protein: CASSLEDTQYF.

The table lists this clonotype with a few counts. This may be a read error: a much more frequent sequence differs by one nucleotide. The chain links TRBV4-3 to TRBJ2-6; 7 nucleotides line up with TRBD1. The CDR3 covers 17 residues. In germline, CDR1 is LGHNA, CDR2 YSLEER. The CDR3, as DNA: TGCGCCAGCAGCCAGGACAGGAGATCTTCTGGGGCCAACGGCCTGACTTTC. It encodes CASSQDRRSSGANGLTF.